This record looks at one T cell receptor (beta chain) sequence and its context. Its target is unknown. This entry comes from a study of OX40 agonist ivuxolimab in advanced cancers. Study-wide points: The study found that CD8+ T cells averaged more expanded clones than CD4+. Among patients with partial responses at 0.1-3.0 mg/kg, clonal expansion was among the lowest.

Libraries were prepared by immunoSEQ multiplex PCR; TCRdb keeps only in-frame clonotypes and omits some of them. Of tens of thousands of clones in the sample, over 70% were seen once. V lost 5 bases, J lost 7 bases, and 11 bases lay in between. CDR1 is GTSNPN and CDR2 is SVGIG in the germline V gene (reference sequence). The CDR3 is 11 residues long. Sample: CD4+ or CD8+ T cells sorted from blood, taken in a trial of the OX40 agonist ivuxolimab. The rearrangement uses TRBV30 and TRBJ1-1, with D possibly being TRBD1 (5 bases). The TCR was taken from an adult with an advanced solid tumor such as melanoma, head and neck, liver or kidney cancer. CDR3 residues: CAWGGGNEAFF. As DNA, the CDR3 is TGTGCCTGGGGCGGGGGGAATGAAGCTTTCTTT.